Shown below are 26 T cell receptor beta chains from a single sample sequenced in a study of cytomegalovirus exposure and HLA in healthy donors. Researchers ran the PCR with 60 Vbeta and 13 Jbeta primers. Produced via immunoSEQ multiplex PCR; TCRdb's table is partial and in-frame only. The table counts 70,000 or so clones; roughly 2.6% lies in the top ten. The specimen was PBMCs. The source of these receptors is a female donor in good health and CMV-seropositive.

The genes are TRBV27 and TRBJ2-5; a weak D match, TRBD1 (5 bases). Germline V gene lookup returns CDR1 MNHEY and CDR2 SMNVEV (reference sequence). The CDR3 is made up of 14 amino acids. V was trimmed by 2 bases and J by 5 bases, leaving 12 bases between them. The CDR3 spells CASSLGGPGETQYF. The CDR3 region has the DNA TGTGCCAGCAGTTTAGGCGGTCCAGGGGAGACCCAGTACTTC.

The chain has TRBV11-2 and TRBJ2-7, with D perhaps TRBD1 (6 bases). The CDR3 sequence is 15 residues long. V lost 5 bases and J lost 2, with 16 bases in between. CDR1 SGHAT and CDR2 FQNNGV come from the germline V gene. This CDR3 is CASSPQTGLTYEQYF. The DNA of the CDR3 is TGTGCCAGCAGCCCTCAGACAGGCCTCACCTACGAGCAGTACTTC.

The rearrangement uses TRBV9 and TRBJ1-5; 8 nucleotides align to TRBD1. The CDR3 is 18 amino acids. Germline-derived CDR1 and CDR2 are SGDLS and YYNGEE. The J segment lost 0 bases and the V segment lost 4 bases, leaving 12 bases of the junction unmatched. CDR3 bases: TGTGCCAGCAGCATTACCGTTGGGACAGGCAATAGCAATCAGCCCCAGCATTTT. Translating it yields CASSITVGTGNSNQPQHF.

The J gene is TRBJ2-3, the V gene TRBV9, with 9 bases identical to TRBD2. Per the germline V gene, CDR1 is SGDLS and CDR2 is YYNGEE. V was pared by 5 bases and J by 2 bases, with 3 bases of the junction left unmatched. The CDR3 sequence is 14 residues long. The CDR3 DNA reads as TGTGCCAGCAGAAGCGGGGGGCCCACAGATACGCAGTATTTT. Encoded protein: CASRSGGPTDTQYF.

The chain employs TRBV4-3 and TRBJ1-1; weak D call: TRBD1 (5 bases). Germline V gene lookup returns CDR1 LGHNA and CDR2 YSLEER. This CDR3 comprises 13 residues. With 4 bases removed from V and 3 bases from J, the gap between germline ends came to 9 bases. CDR3 sequence: CASSPQQDTEAFF. The CDR3 bases are TGCGCCAGCAGCCCTCAACAGGACACTGAAGCTTTCTTT.

The V gene is TRBV18, the J gene TRBJ1-2; D perhaps matches TRBD1 (5 bases). Germline assignment: CDR1 KGHSH and CDR2 LQKENI. This CDR3 has 14 amino acids. Between the trimmed V and J ends, which lost 0 bases and 5 bases, there was a span of 10 bases. The CDR3 nucleotides read TGTGCCAGCTCACCACCGGCGGGGGGTTATGGCTACACCTTC. Residues: CASSPPAGGYGYTF.

This chain connects TRBV30 to TRBJ2-3; D is ambiguous. Trimming took 4 bases from V and 1 from J, leaving 6 bases between them. Looked up from germline, CDR1 is GTSNPN and CDR2 is SVGIG (reference sequence). The CDR3 is 12 residues long. The chain's CDR3 is CAWTLGTDTQYF. In DNA form, the CDR3 reads TGTGCCTGGACCCTCGGCACAGATACGCAGTATTTT.

The rearrangement uses TRBV30 and TRBJ1-5; possible D gene TRBD1, 6 bases. V was clipped by 2 bases and J by 4 bases, with 9 bases between them. The CDR3 loop spans 13 amino acids. The V gene's germline CDR1 is GTSNPN and CDR2 SVGIG (reference sequence). CDR3: CAWSPGANQPQHF. The CDR3 bases are TGTGCCTGGAGTCCAGGGGCAAATCAGCCCCAGCATTTT.

The chain uses TRBV7-2 and TRBJ1-1; TRBD1 agrees at 7 bases. This CDR3 is 16 amino acids long. The germline CDR1 and CDR2 sequences are SGHTA and FQGNSA. Trimming took 2 bases from V and 7 from J; bases not matched to a gene: 13. The CDR3 spells CASSLRQGGLGFEAFF. The CDR3 DNA reads TGTGCCAGCAGCTTACGACAGGGTGGTCTTGGATTTGAAGCTTTCTTT.

The CDR3 DNA is TGCGCCAGCAGCTTGGGACAGGGAGGCTCCTATAATTCACCCCTCCACTTT. Amino acids: CASSLGQGGSYNSPLHF. The chain couples TRBV5-1 to TRBJ1-6; 7 bases line up with TRBD1. CDR3 length: 17 residues. Germline CDR1 reads SGHRS; CDR2 reads YFSETQ. Unmatched junction bases numbered 3, after V lost 0 bases and J lost 0 bases.

The rearrangement joins TRBV18 to TRBJ2-7; 12 bases agree with TRBD2. V trimming: 2 bases; J trimming: 2 bases; junction bases outside the gene matches: 4. Germline V gene lookup returns CDR1 KGHSH and CDR2 LQKENI. The CDR3 loop spans 16 amino acids. CDR3 DNA: TGTGCCAGCTCACCAACTAGCGGGGGGAAAACCTACGAGCAGTACTTC. Translation gives CASSPTSGGKTYEQYF. Full variable domain (missing parts from reference TRBV18 and TRBJ2-7): NAGVMQNPRHLVRRRGQEARLRCSPMKGHSHVYWYRQLPEEGLKFMVYLQKENIIDESGMPKERFSAEFPKEGPSILRIQQVVRGDSAAYFCASSPTSGGKTYEQYFGPGTRLTVT.

The genes are TRBV4-3 and TRBJ2-1; 7 positions match TRBD2. Germline lookup yields CDR1 LGHNA and CDR2 YSLEER. V was clipped by 0 bases and J by 1 base; unmatched bases: 9. The CDR3 extends over 18 amino acids. The CDR3 is CASSQDAKRLASYNEQFF. DNA of the CDR3: TGCGCCAGCAGCCAAGATGCCAAGAGACTAGCTTCCTACAATGAGCAGTTCTTC.

This sequence joins TRBV6-4 and TRBJ1-2; weak D call: TRBD1 (6 bases). The V end lost 3 bases, the J end lost 5 bases, and 16 bases lay between the germline ends. CDR1 is MRHNA, CDR2 SNTAGT, per germline. The CDR3 is 15 amino acids. The CDR3 bases are TGTGCCAGCAGTGAGGGGACATCGAACGGGTATGGCTACACCTTC. It translates to CASSEGTSNGYGYTF.

The chain couples TRBV4-3 to TRBJ2-3; possibly TRBD2 for D (6 bases). The V gene lost 2 bases and the J gene lost 2 bases, with 11 bases spanning the gap. CDR1 is LGHNA and CDR2 is YSLEER in the germline V gene. The CDR3 covers 15 residues. The CDR3 coding sequence is TGCGCCAGCAGCCAATCAGTAGCGGACACAGATACGCAGTATTTT. It encodes CASSQSVADTDTQYF.

The chain combines TRBV7-2 with TRBJ2-7, with D possibly TRBD1 on 6 matching bases. Germline V gene sequence: CDR1 SGHTA, CDR2 FQGNSA. The CDR3 has 13 residues. The V gene lost 5 bases and the J gene lost 4 bases, with 12 bases spanning the gap. CDR3: CASSRNGQYEQYF. The CDR3, as DNA: TGTGCCAGCAGCAGAAACGGACAGTACGAGCAGTACTTC.

V gene TRBV7-9 combines with J gene TRBJ1-2, with 8 bases lining up with TRBD1. In germline, CDR1 is SEHNR, CDR2 FQNEAQ (reference sequence). The V segment lost 5 bases and the J segment 4 bases; nucleotides outside the gene matches: 3. This CDR3 is built from 13 residues. CDR3 in DNA: TGTGCCAGCAGCCCGACAGGGGTCTATGGCTACACCTTC. It translates to CASSPTGVYGYTF.

The chain is built from TRBV5-6 and TRBJ2-7; 11 positions agree with TRBD1. Germline V gene lookup returns CDR1 SGHDT and CDR2 YYEEEE. CDR3 length: 16 amino acids. The V segment lost 3 bases and the J segment 5 bases; nucleotides outside the gene matches: 10. The CDR3 nucleotides read TGTGCCAGCAGCTCCCTGACCCGGGACAGGGGGGACGAGCAGTACTTC. It translates to CASSSLTRDRGDEQYF.

The V and J genes are TRBV6-1 and TRBJ2-2; D not certain. Germline-derived CDR1 and CDR2 are MNHNS and SASEGT. V was pared by 2 bases and J by 4 bases, with 11 bases between. This CDR3 spans 15 amino acids. This chain's CDR3 is CASSEQASSTGELFF. DNA for the CDR3: TGTGCCAGCAGTGAACAGGCTTCGAGCACCGGGGAGCTGTTTTTT.

This chain links TRBV28 with TRBJ1-2; no clear D. Germline CDR1 reads MDHEN; CDR2 reads SYDVKM. There are 13 residues in the CDR3. V dropped 0 bases and J dropped 3 bases, with 5 bases sitting between them. CDR3 DNA: TGTGCCAGCAGTTTATGGGTAGACTATGGCTACACCTTC. It is translated as CASSLWVDYGYTF.

The genes are TRBV6-4 and TRBJ1-4, with 10 bases that match TRBD1. V gave up 4 bases and J gave up 8 bases; unmatched junction bases: 7. The germline gives CDR1 MRHNA, CDR2 SNTAGT. The CDR3 loop spans 15 amino acids. CDR3 in DNA: TGTGCCAGCAGTGCCCGGACAGGGGGGCAGGAAAAACTGTTTTTT. Its translation is CASSARTGGQEKLFF.

CDR3 sequence (DNA): TGCGCCAGCAGTGGTTCAGGGGAGGGCCACGAGCAGTACTTC. Its protein is CASSGSGEGHEQYF. J is TRBJ2-7 and V is TRBV10-1, with TRBD2 as a possible D gene (7 bases). Per the germline V gene, CDR1 is WNHNN and CDR2 is SYGVQD (reference sequence). The CDR3 extends over 14 amino acids. The V end was cut by 4 bases, the J end by 5 bases, with 15 bases between.

The chain joins TRBV4-2 to TRBJ1-1; maybe TRBD1 (6 bases). Per the germline V gene, CDR1 is LGHNA and CDR2 is YNFKEQ. Trimming took 1 base from V and 0 from J, leaving 12 bases between them. The CDR3 length is 16 residues. The CDR3 bases are TGTGCCAGCAGCCAAGGGGATCAGGGGTTGAACACTGAAGCTTTCTTT. Encoded protein: CASSQGDQGLNTEAFF.

The chain uses TRBV10-3 and TRBJ1-2; 7 bases are a match to TRBD1. This CDR3 is 15 amino acids long. V lost 1 base and J lost 8; bases outside the gene matches: 10. The germline gives CDR1 ENHRY, CDR2 SYGVKD. The CDR3 protein is CAISEYSGQADGYTF. CDR3 DNA: TGTGCCATCAGTGAGTATTCCGGACAGGCAGACGGCTACACCTTC.

This sequence joins TRBV29-1 and TRBJ2-2; D may be TRBD1 (7 bases). Germline CDR1 is SQVTM and CDR2 is ANQGSEA. Between the trimmed V and J ends, which lost 4 bases and 6 bases, there was a span of 12 bases. The CDR3 contains 13 residues. The CDR3 sequence: CSVGRDSAGELFF. CDR3 nucleotides: TGCAGCGTTGGGAGGGACAGTGCCGGGGAGCTGTTTTTT.

The chain recombines TRBV5-1 with TRBJ2-1; 8 bases are shared with TRBD2. Germline V gene lookup returns CDR1 SGHRS and CDR2 YFSETQ. The CDR3 has 14 amino acids. Germline trimming cut 4 bases from V and 5 bases from J; bases unmatched to any gene: 5. Here the CDR3 reads CASSQRGTDNEQFF. CDR3 nucleotide sequence: TGCGCCAGCAGCCAGCGGGGGACCGACAATGAGCAGTTCTTC.

The genes are TRBV13 and TRBJ1-5; 9 positions match TRBD1. V lost 0 bases to trimming and J lost 6 bases; unmatched junction nucleotides: 0. The CDR3 runs to 14 residues. Germline CDR1 is PRHDT and CDR2 is FYEKMQ (reference sequence). The CDR3 loop reads CASSLGTGGQPQHF. CDR3 DNA: TGTGCCAGCAGCTTAGGGACAGGGGGTCAGCCCCAGCATTTT.